Detailed here is one T cell receptor (beta chain). This receptor's antigen is unknown. There are no base qualities to consult, and no much larger clone falls within one base. This sample was taken from a study of blood T cells in healthy people across ages (dated by TCRdb to the mid-2010s). General notes on the study: In model experiments, template switching captured about one uniquely barcoded TCR beta cDNA molecule for every two T cells. Using deep sequencing normalized with unique cDNA molecular identifiers, the study measured how TCR beta repertoire diversity changes with age. Four age groups were formed from the donors: young (average around 15 years), middle-aged (approximately 39), aged (62) and long-lived (82). To avoid experimental bias, donors of different ages were distributed randomly across sequencing lanes. The study analyzed two additional independent replicas of 1 million unique cDNA reads from the same blood draw for two donors, one aged 18 to 30 and one aged 80 or older. General conclusions and limits of the study: A strong correlation was found between observed TCR beta diversity and the percentage of naive T cells measured by flow cytometry. Because the CMV infection status of the donors was unknown, age-related changes in expanded clonotypes may potentially have been confounded. Total diversity estimates from one million sequenced T cells were considered lower bounds and underestimates. Compared with the aged group, the long-lived group had more naive CD4+ T cells, fewer expanded clones and increased TCR diversity, a pattern suggesting age selection. Observed TCR beta diversity per million T cells fell roughly linearly with age, and a significant reduction was already apparent by age around 44. Bulk unsorted PBMC profiling prevented conclusive comparison of naive and antigen-experienced compartments.

Libraries were prepared through 5' RACE. For sequencing, an Illumina HiSeq 2500 was employed. The second PCR ran for about 6 to 12 cycles and used a J-beta primer mix along with a sample-barcoded 5' primer. Each TCR beta cDNA molecule received a unique molecular identifier from a template-switch 5' adaptor carrying 12 random nucleotides. At least 2.5 million CDR3-containing paired-end reads were obtained from each sample. The Mint cDNA synthesis kit, primed by a TRBC-specific oligonucleotide, was used to synthesize first-strand cDNA from all RNA. All cDNA was treated with uracil-DNA glycosylase and then went through a first 18-cycle PCR with the universal primers M1SS and BC2_uni_R. Per the original workflow: Normalization of each sample was performed by random selection of 1 million high-quality reads, each carrying a distinct molecular identifier. Reads sharing molecular identifiers were discarded rather than binned into consensus sequences. MiTCR, with a Q25 quality threshold and the strictest error-elimination algorithm, was used for CDR3 identification, clonotype clustering and error correction. Lower-bound total TCR beta diversity was estimated with a nonparametric unseen species model using Euler transformation. TCRdb handled the public reads itself, with Q25 trimming in fastp and clone calling in MiXCR, and kept productive beta chains. A single entry per CDR3 protein holds the most common genes and DNA from its merged rows. TCRdb, not the authors, supplied the V and J calls. This sample holds approximately 730,000 distinct CDR3 sequences; roughly two fifths were observed only once. The ten largest clones take up 20% to 25% of the sample.

The donors were 40 or so Caucasian individuals from Russia, aged roughly 6 to 100 years, who were systemically healthy. Ten milliliters of peripheral blood were drawn from each donor into EDTA-treated Vacutainer tubes. Ficoll-Paque density-gradient centrifugation was used to isolate PBMCs, with at least 7 million obtained per sample. Trizol reagent was used to extract total RNA from PBMCs, with at least 5.5 micrograms per sample. For every donor, an aliquot of PBMCs went through flow cytometry to measure the percentages of naive CD45RAhigh/CD27high T cells. Taken from the germline V gene, the CDR1 and CDR2 loops are SGHDT and YYEEEE. From the cysteine through the phenylalanine, the CDR3 covers 14 amino acids. Kept here is only the CDR3 DNA, which spans 42 bases and is read in frame from base 1. The V end gives up 4 bases and the J end 11 bases, leaving 14 bases in the junction not matched to a gene.

This chain joins TRBV5-6 to TRBJ2-5; 7 middle bases align to TRBD1. This receptor was identified in an older woman in good health. The sequenced sample consisted of blood. CDR3 protein: CASSMPGQSSKQYF. The DNA sequence follows: TGTGCCAGCAGCATGCCGGGACAGAGTTCCAAGCAGTACTTC.